In its sample, the clone carrying this T cell receptor beta chain was seen a few times. The target antigen is unknown. This sample stems from a study of cytomegalovirus exposure and HLA in healthy donors. As for the study in general: Most genotyped donors, around 86% of 398, had Caucasian-associated genetic ancestry. General study results and limits: Reports indicate that TCR beta sequences accurately predicted the HLA-A and HLA-B alleles of most subjects.

Whereas donors were nominally healthy upon sampling, unrecorded immune exposures were probable. Use of 60 Vbeta and 13 Jbeta primers characterized the PCR. Assay: immunoSEQ multiplex PCR; the TCRdb copy retains only in-frame clones and omits some. The table records roughly 200,000 clones, about 70% of them present only once. This CDR3 is 15 amino acids long. Germline V gene sequence: CDR1 ENHRY, CDR2 SYGVKD. Germline trimming cut 6 bases from V and 1 base from J; bases unmatched to any gene: 7. The clonotype originates from a woman aged 25 to 39 in good health and CMV-seronegative. The chain has TRBV10-3 and TRBJ1-1; 8 positions match TRBD1. Sequencing used PBMCs. The CDR3 DNA sequence: TGTGCCATCAGCTTCCGACAGGGGACGAACACTGAAGCTTTCTTT. It specifies CAISFRQGTNTEAFF.